This T cell receptor beta chain derives from a study of identifying expanded T cells in peripheral blood. General observations from the study: Over approximately two and four weeks, about 15 and 19 clones changed, versus 1.2 between replicates.

No infections or other immune events were documented during collection. From germline, CDR1 is MGHDK and CDR2 SYGVNS. This CDR3 is built from 15 residues. The V and J ends lost 1 base and 3 bases, in that order; junction bases with no gene match: 5. Profiled with immunoSEQ multiplex PCR; TCRdb holds only in-frame clones, not every one. The repertoire holds tens of thousands of clones, with 84% as singletons. With respect to this clone: Its antigen is unidentified.

This chain joins TRBV25-1 and TRBJ2-5; the match to TRBD1 covers 7 bases. This sequence was found in a person aged 18 to 75 in good health. The sample was blood. CDR3 in amino acids: CASSEFTGVEETQYF. CDR3 sequence (DNA): TGTGCCAGCAGTGAATTCACAGGGGTCGAAGAGACCCAGTACTTC.